The clone carrying this T cell receptor beta chain was seen a handful of times. This record comes from a study of tumor-infiltrating lymphocytes in oesophageal squamous cell carcinoma. The CDR3 is 16 amino acids. Germline V gene data show CDR1 as SGHVS and CDR2 as FQNEAQ. After removal of 3 bases from V and 4 bases from J, the junction contained 9 bases not matched to a gene. TCRdb analysed the PCR reads with MiXCR anew, one entry per CDR3 protein. This sample has around 22,000 distinct CDR3 sequences, with 30% to 40% found just once. The chain recombines TRBV7-8 with TRBJ2-7, with 10 bases identical to TRBD2. The source of this sequence is a male donor with esophageal squamous cell carcinoma. Material: esophageal tumor tissue. The CDR3 region has the DNA TGTGCCAGCAGCTTGGTTCTAGCGGGAGAGTGGTACGAGCAGTACTTC. This codes for CASSLVLAGEWYEQYF.